This entry describes one T cell receptor (beta chain). Germline V gives CDR1 SEHNR, CDR2 FQNEAQ (reference sequence). J lost 2 bases, V lost 1 base, and 10 bases had no gene match. CDR3 length: 17 amino acids. The data were taken from a study of shared T cell receptors in the human thymus. Here immunoSEQ multiplex PCR was the method, and the copy in TCRdb shows in-frame clones only, minus some. The data contain some 700,000 clones, more than 75% of them singletons. These data were also reused for a study on human thymus T cells. This second report adds: The thymus tissue came from resections taken during corrective heart surgery. What related research reported was that thymic repertoires overlapped highly among unrelated individuals.

Sequenced input: thymocytes. V gene TRBV7-9 combines with J gene TRBJ2-7; the match to TRBD2 covers 8 bases. The TCR comes from a boy less than two years old with a congenital heart defect. CDR3 region: CASSLGLAGVGAYEQYF. The CDR3 region has the DNA TGTGCCAGCAGCTTAGGCCTAGCGGGCGTGGGAGCCTACGAGCAGTACTTC.